This T cell receptor beta chain was profiled in a study of cytomegalovirus exposure and HLA in healthy donors (dated by TCRdb to the late 2010s). As for the study more broadly: In an earlier analysis of several hundred of the donors, roughly 300 Gb of sequence data and 90 million to 120 million unique TCR beta sequences from roughly 190 million T cells were reported. Approximately 330 gigabases of sequencing data and around 80 million unique TCR sequences made up an early release that covered over 550 HLA-typed donors. The genetic ancestry cluster associated with self-reported Caucasian donors included 81% of the approximately 430 genotyped donors. The study was designed to test whether signatures of past pathogen exposure could be identified by cataloging public T cell receptors. The study profiled the T cell repertoires of about 720 subjects by immunosequencing and related them to cytomegalovirus serostatus. In addition to the first cohort of 666 subjects, a separate validation cohort of 120 different subjects was used. The study combined high-throughput TCR immunosequencing, statistical association of individual TCRs with disease status, and machine learning to predict cytomegalovirus infection status. To study patterns of TCR occurrence, a later analysis re-analyzed previously published TCR beta repertoires from 500 to 850 donors and added high-resolution HLA genotyping. In the later analysis, no new phenotypic data were used to find candidate immune exposures; instead, reliance was placed on TCR beta sequences and their occurrence across donors. To decide whether each TCR beta V gene segment behaved as functional or pseudogenic, an earlier analysis of nearly 600 of the donors relied on high-throughput TCR beta sequencing. Donor age, sex, ethnicity and CMV serostatus were compiled together with the repertoire data. In a later genetic analysis, genome-wide SNP genotypes for about 55% of the roughly 670 donors were used, and that subset was treated as a discovery cohort. All discovery cohort repertoires had been generated using a single sequencing platform. HLA typing included class I and class II loci at four-digit resolution. The number of typed donors differed by locus: roughly 629-630 for A, B, C, DRB1 and DQB1; 522 for DQA1; around 580 for DPA1; and 450 to 480 for DPB1. Roughly 5 DR-DQ haplotypes were handled as single units for association and clustering, since linkage in the cohort was strong. Among over 350 genotyped donors of the cohort, an average of around 240,000 unique TCR beta nucleotide sequences were sequenced per donor, roughly 20% of them non-productive.

The CDR3 goes from the cysteine to the phenylalanine over 15 residues. Only the CDR3 region is kept as DNA, spanning 45 bases read in frame from base 1. Reading the germline V gene gives CDR1 ENHRY and CDR2 SYGVKD. Between the V and J ends, shortened by 10 bases and 0 bases respectively, the junction contains 13 bases. Results and caveats for the whole study, not just this receptor: In a later genetic analysis, fewer N-insertions in productive TCRs were reported among donors in an Asian-associated ancestry cluster than the 666-donor mean. A few of the identified cytomegalovirus-associated TCR beta chains were confirmed in vitro to be specific for cytomegalovirus antigens. Because counts were too low, more than 15 rarely observed V segments, including chromosome 9 orphons, were excluded from the earlier analysis of some 590 of the donors. The cohort was sequenced for TCR beta chains only, and without alpha or paired-chain data the features that could be detected were limited. The study gave a list of more than 150 TCR beta chains associated with cytomegalovirus. Immune exposure information for the cohort was limited to CMV serostatus. Because HLA typing was missing for some donors at each locus, association tests included only the typed subset. The 87-base-pair reads could not distinguish some IMGT-functional V segments, including TRBV6-2 and TRBV6-3, so those segments were excluded. Several of the top co-occurrence clusters appeared to be linked to parvovirus B19, influenza, CMV and Epstein-Barr virus, according to a later analysis. While some public TCRs were present in many individuals, most TCR sequences turned up only very rarely across donors. In an earlier analysis of 587 of the donors, most TCR beta V segments were observed in productive rearrangements about 87% or about 30% of the time, broadly matching IMGT annotations. A later analysis found that TCR association rates varied across HLA loci, with DRB1 alleles showing the most associated TCRs and HLA-C alleles the fewest. The classifier was reported to diagnose cytomegalovirus status with high specificity and sensitivity in both the original and validation cohorts. In a later analysis, HLA-associated TCR beta chains were found to be more clonally expanded and to have lower generation probabilities than equally common non-associated chains. In a later analysis, most CMV-associated TCR beta chains were found to appear HLA-restricted, with HLA associations seemingly driven largely by CMV exposure. Assigning TCR associations to individual alleles was difficult when HLA alleles, especially DR and DQ, strongly co-occurred. Sequencing depth was assumed to be roughly uniform across donors in the presence/absence analyses, though that assumption may not hold. Linkage disequilibrium might explain the correlated functional status among segregating V segments, but an unknown experimental factor could not be excluded. Specific HLA alleles were associated with over 15,000 TCR beta sequences at a false discovery rate of 0.05 in a later analysis. A further reported finding was that TCR beta sequences accurately predicted the HLA-A and HLA-B alleles for most subjects in the first cohort. The authors suggested that the approach could potentially be generalized to other disease states and immunological phenotypes. A later genetic analysis associated a missense DCLRE1C variant with V-gene and J-gene trimming of TCR beta chains, and an independent cohort replicated the association. The sequencing pipeline was judged likely to have produced a cluster of highly shared sequence variants as a technical artifact.

The cohort was made up of about 610 healthy bone marrow donors. Cohort members were all nominally healthy when sampled, although unrecorded immune exposures were likely present. The donor tested CMV seronegative and was one of the 352 seronegative cohort members. Each donor provided a peripheral blood sample, and peripheral blood mononuclear cells were used for TCR beta sequencing. Genomic DNA was extracted from the blood cell samples with the Qiagen DNeasy Blood Extraction Kit. About this clone itself: The antigen it recognizes is unknown. No base-level quality is on record; no much larger clone is a single base apart.

Library prep was done by the immunoSEQ multiplex PCR assay. The multiplex PCR relied on a mix of 60 forward primers for TCR Vbeta segments and 13 reverse primers for TCR Jbeta segments. Amplification of the CDR3 region of rearranged TCR beta genes was performed with a multiplex PCR assay on genomic DNA. The amplified TCR beta libraries were sequenced on the Illumina HiSeq System as 87-base-pair reads. The published analysis was carried out like this. A later analysis tallied 75 million to 95 million unique TCR beta chains across the 700 or so repertoires, and approximately 12 million of those chains were shared by two or more donors. To remove PCR and sequencing errors, raw reads were error-corrected and collapsed into unique sequences using a nearest-neighbor algorithm that merged closely related sequences. CDR3 sequences were aligned to IMGT reference sequences to assign V, D and J gene segments. For a sequence to be retained, a match of at least six nucleotides to both a V gene segment and a J gene segment was required. Rearrangements were called productive when the CDR3 lacked stop codons and stayed in frame with V and J; all others were non-productive. Following IMGT convention, CDR3 was defined as the stretch from the second conserved V-encoded cysteine to the conserved J-encoded phenylalanine. The earlier analysis of a few hundred of the donors excluded any sequence lacking an unambiguous match to a single V gene segment. In an earlier analysis of 587 of the donors, V segments were called functional above 56.7% productive rearrangements and were called segregating when the between-donor standard deviation exceeded 5%. A statistical classification framework was built to diagnose cytomegalovirus status from the catalog of TCR beta chain sequences. A later analysis assigned V and J genes by comparing TCR nucleotide sequences with IMGT/GENE-DB human TR gene sequences. The TCRdist pipeline was used in a later analysis to assign CDR3 sequences and most-parsimonious VDJ recombination scenarios. In a later analysis, every TCR beta chain was defined by the combination of its CDR3 amino acid sequence and its V-gene family, and reads without a unique V-gene family were dropped. A later analysis removed roughly 590 highly shared, low-generation-probability nucleotide sequences to deal with suspected cross-contamination and a sequencing artifact. In a later analysis, a clonal expansion index was calculated for each public chain from normalized within-repertoire ranks of inferred template counts. Generation probabilities in a later analysis came from a VDJ recombination model fitted to out-of-frame rearrangements, and those results were checked against IGoR. In a later analysis, TCR-TCR, TCR-HLA and TCR-CMV co-occurrence was scored with hypergeometric tests, and a repertoire-size bias correction was applied to TCR pairs. False discovery rates were estimated in a later analysis by permuting HLA or CMV assignments 20 times. In a later analysis, co-occurring TCRs were grouped using DBSCAN, and TCRdist sequence similarity was added for clustering within HLA-allele-positive subsets. Co-occurrence clustering excluded repertoires with fewer than 30,000 or more than 120,000 public chains, plus five with anomalous nucleotide sharing. TCRdb provides this immuneACCESS table in a form limited to in-frame rearrangements. Some clones are lacking; in checked studies, under half of them reflect an unresolved V gene, and why the rest are absent is not known. The V and J calls and clone size are taken from that table; D and trimming were inferred from the DNA. This sample is represented by 150,000 to 200,000 clones; 70% to 90% of them were singletons. The leading ten clones occupy more than 1.5% of the sample.

This sequence was found in a woman between 18 and 30 years old in good health and CMV-seronegative. In this chain, TRBV10-3 is recombined with TRBJ2-6; 6 matching bases give a weak D call of TRBD1. Material: PBMCs. CDR3 reads: CASQGQDSGANVLTF. The bases read TGTGCCAGCCAGGGGCAGGACTCTGGGGCCAACGTCCTGACTTTC.